This TCR beta chain derives from a study of read filtering for tumor transcriptome and immune sequencing. Overall study context: Mean patient age was roughly 66 years, range roughly 45 to 85; over 16 male, more than 11 female. Revised staging placed 8 patients in R-ISS I, some 17 in II, about seven in III. Study-level results: The CD138-negative fraction was mixed bone marrow immune cells, not pure T cells.

Between the trimmed V and J ends, which lost 6 bases and 5 bases, there was a span of 17 bases. This CDR3 region has 14 residues. Per the germline V gene, CDR1 is SQVTM and CDR2 is ANQGSEA. Bone marrow was sampled from every patient at the time of active disease. Concerning this clonotype itself: What it binds is not known.

The library was built from 400 to 500 ng RNA with molecular barcoded adaptors for alpha/delta and beta/gamma chains. TCRdb redid the calling of the reads with MiXCR, one entry per CDR3 protein. The top ten hold 14% to 15% of the sample, which has 85,000 or so distinct CDR3 sequences, roughly an eighth seen once. The sequenced sample was a population of CD138-negative cells sorted from bone marrow. The V gene is TRBV29-1, the J gene TRBJ1-5; D is uncertain. This receptor was taken from a donor aged 40 or older with multiple myeloma. Written as DNA, the CDR3 is TGCAGCGTCGTTGCAGGCGCCTCCGATCAGCCCCAGCATTTT. Encoded protein: CSVVAGASDQPQHF.